A single T cell receptor (beta chain) is shown here with its context. This sample was included in a study of T cell changes during pregnancy in multiple sclerosis. Libraries were prepared by immunoSEQ multiplex PCR; TCRdb keeps only in-frame clonotypes and omits some of them. In the table there are around 88,000 clones, 92% of which are singletons. The ends were cut back, 0 bases at V and 9 bases at J, with 10 bases in the middle. The CDR3 runs 12 residues. Germline assignment: CDR1 SGHNT and CDR2 YYREEE (reference sequence). The rearrangement uses TRBV5-4 and TRBJ2-7; possibly TRBD1 for D (6 bases). This TCR derives from a female donor in good health, enrolled as a control in a pregnancy study. Sequenced here: peripheral blood, sampled after pregnancy. CDR3 nucleotides: TGTGCCAGCAGCTTGGCGGACAGTTCGCAGTACTTC. Its translation is CASSLADSSQYF.